Listed here are 11 T cell receptor beta chains from one sample, sequenced in a study of T cell changes during pregnancy in multiple sclerosis. Libraries were prepared by immunoSEQ multiplex PCR; TCRdb keeps only in-frame clonotypes and omits some of them. Of about 46,000 clones in the sample, around 90% were seen once. The source material was CD8+ T cells from peripheral blood mononuclear cells, sampled in the second trimester of pregnancy. The source of these receptors is a female donor with multiple sclerosis, enrolled in a pregnancy study.

V is TRBV29-1 and J is TRBJ1-1; 8 bases align to TRBD1. Unmatched junction bases numbered 3, after V lost 7 bases and J lost 2 bases. CDR3 length: 12 residues. Germline assignment: CDR1 SQVTM and CDR2 ANQGSEA. As DNA, the CDR3 is TGCAGCGCAGGGGGCTTCAACACTGAAGCTTTCTTT. This translates into CSAGGFNTEAFF.

This clone occurred once. The chain employs TRBV4-3 and TRBJ1-5; 7 bases match TRBD1. V lost 0 bases to trimming and J lost 7 bases; unmatched junction nucleotides: 6. Germline lookup yields CDR1 LGHNA and CDR2 YSLEER. The CDR3 is 15 amino acids. Here the CDR3 DNA reads TGCGCCAGCAGCCAAGATCTAGGGGGCGGACAGCCCCAGCATTTT. This sequence encodes CASSQDLGGGQPQHF.

This rearrangement joins TRBV7-6 to TRBJ2-7; D possibly corresponds to TRBD1 (5 bases). CDR1 is SGHVS, CDR2 FNYEAQ, per germline. This CDR3 is 15 amino acids long. Trimming shortened V by 2 bases and J by 3 bases, and 14 bases separated the two germline ends. The CDR3 DNA is TGTGCCAGCAGCTTACGGCCGGACACCTTCTACGAGCAGTACTTC. Translating it yields CASSLRPDTFYEQYF.

The chain carries TRBV7-6 and TRBJ2-7; 10 bases fit TRBD1. The CDR3 totals 16 residues. The ends lost 6 bases at V and 2 bases at J; junction bases unmatched: 10. CDR1 SGHVS and CDR2 FNYEAQ come from the germline V gene. In DNA form, the CDR3 reads TGTGCCAGCAGGACTACCTCCGGGACAGGGGCCTACGAGCAGTACTTC. This codes for CASRTTSGTGAYEQYF.

The chain couples TRBV19 to TRBJ2-5, with D unclear. Germline CDR1 is LNHDA and CDR2 is SQIVND (reference sequence). This CDR3 spans 16 amino acids. V lost 5 bases and J lost 3, with 19 bases in between. CDR3 protein: CASSPLFPEEEETQYF. The CDR3 nucleotides are TGTGCCAGTAGTCCCCTTTTCCCAGAAGAGGAAGAGACCCAGTACTTC. The full variable domain, rest sourced from reference TRBV19 and TRBJ2-5, is DGGITQSPKYLFRKEGQNVTLSCEQNLNHDAMYWYRQDPGQGLRLIYYSQIVNDFQKGDIAEGYSVSREKKESFPLTVTSAQKNPTAFYLCASSPLFPEEEETQYFGPGTRLLVL.

This chain connects TRBV7-6 to TRBJ2-1; 7 bases map to TRBD1. Germline V gene sequence: CDR1 SGHVS, CDR2 FNYEAQ. V trimming: 1 base; J trimming: 7 bases; junction bases outside the gene matches: 10. The CDR3 consists of 16 residues. The CDR3 nucleotides read TGTGCCAGCAGCTTAGGGGACAGCGTCGGGGTAAATGAGCAGTTCTTC. Protein product: CASSLGDSVGVNEQFF.

V is TRBV5-6 and J is TRBJ2-7; 8 bases line up with TRBD2. Per germline, CDR1 SGHDT and CDR2 YYEEEE. The V gene end was trimmed by 4 bases and the J gene end by 3 bases; junction bases not matched to a gene: 9. The CDR3 totals 15 residues. In nucleotides, the CDR3 is TGTGCCAGCAGCGTCGGGGGGGCCTTCGGCTACGAGCAGTACTTC. Residues: CASSVGGAFGYEQYF.

CDR3 residues: CASSELGARVSEAFF. As DNA, the CDR3 is TGTGCCAGCAGTGAACTAGGTGCGAGGGTTTCTGAAGCTTTCTTT. V is TRBV6-1 and J is TRBJ1-1; D remains unclear. The CDR3 sequence is 15 residues long. CDR1 and CDR2 (germline): MNHNS, SASEGT. The V end lost 2 bases, the J end lost 6 bases, and 16 bases lay between the germline ends.

V gene TRBV18 combines with J gene TRBJ2-3; D remains unclear. Germline V CDR1 and CDR2: KGHSH, LQKENI. Trimming cost V 4 bases and J 4 bases, with 18 bases left between them. The CDR3 is 16 residues long. CDR3 coding DNA: TGTGCCAGCTCACTTTACCCCCCAACGCGTCCAGATACGCAGTATTTT. Residues: CASSLYPPTRPDTQYF.

The rearrangement links TRBV4-3 to TRBJ1-1, with D uncertain. V gave up 1 base and J gave up 1 base, with 10 bases separating them. Germline CDR1 reads LGHNA; CDR2 reads YSLEER. The CDR3 is made up of 15 amino acids. CDR3 nucleotide sequence: TGCGCCAGCAGCCAAGGAGCGGGTCGGAACACTGAAGCTTTCTTT. Protein product: CASSQGAGRNTEAFF.

V gene TRBV10-1 combines with J gene TRBJ1-6, with D unclear. Per the germline V gene, CDR1 is WNHNN and CDR2 is SYGVQD (reference sequence). The CDR3 has 18 residues. V dropped 4 bases and J dropped 3 bases, with 19 bases sitting between them. The CDR3 spells CASSVIRPPRGYNSPLHF. The CDR3 DNA reads TGCGCCAGCAGTGTGATCCGCCCCCCGCGGGGCTATAATTCACCCCTCCACTTT.